This T cell receptor (beta chain) was captured in a study of tumor-infiltrating lymphocytes in primary liver carcinoma. General study findings and limits: Between tumor regions, pairs overlapped more than tumor-adjacent and tumor-blood pairs did. With p = 0.039, the top-250-clone fraction in tumors significantly exceeded that in blood.

With respect to this clonotype: The antigen is unknown.

The CDR3 is 14 residues long. V lost 2 bases, J lost 6 bases, and 13 bases lay in between. Germline CDR1 MNHEY, CDR2 SVGAGI. From roughly 500 ng total RNA, TCR beta cDNA was generated with a primer in the constant region. TCR beta libraries came from three nested multiplex PCR rounds using slightly modified ARM-PCR. The first two PCR rounds used TRBV1-TRBV30 primers with a Cbeta primer, roughly 10 cycles each. Each CDR3 protein gets one entry after TCRdb re-called the multiplex PCR reads with MiXCR. The sample records under 150,000 distinct CDR3 sequences, roughly 70% being singletons. Total RNA and DNA came together from approximately 20-30 mg of bulk tissue without cell sorting. Resection treated the patients' primary liver carcinoma. Enrolled patients were chronically infected with HBV and treatment-naive.

This receptor was taken from a woman aged 60-70 years with primary liver carcinoma and hepatitis B virus infection. The sequencing sample was made of tumor-adjacent normal liver tissue. The rearrangement uses TRBV6-5 and TRBJ2-5, with D possibly being TRBD2 (5 bases). DNA for the CDR3: TGTGCCAGCAGTTACCCCAGGACCGGGAAGACCCAGTACTTC. It translates to CASSYPRTGKTQYF.